This T cell receptor beta chain came from a study of T cells after posttransplantation cyclophosphamide. Findings of the study overall: TRB clonality was highly associated with recipient CMV seropositivity and reactivation. Blood and skin or GI T cell repertoires showed limited TRB overlap. Later blood repertoires were often dominated by clones from the donor CD8+ memory compartment.

Busulfan-fludarabine conditioning, marrow transplant, and cyclophosphamide on days +3 and +4 were administered. This clone has a count of ten or more. Its antigen is currently unknown. The data were produced by immunoSEQ multiplex PCR, yet TCRdb's version contains in-frame clones alone and is incomplete. Sampling found tens of thousands of clones, none seen once. The sequence derives from a young adult male patient who received an allogeneic stem cell transplant from a related donor, was CMV-positive, and had no GVHD. Some T cells here may be from the graft donor. The sequences come from PBMCs, collected after allogeneic stem cell transplant with posttransplant cyclophosphamide.

DNA of the CDR3: TGTGCCAGCACCCCGGGACAGAGACCCTACGAGCAGTACTTC. As protein: CASTPGQRPYEQYF. The chain recombines TRBV2 with TRBJ2-7; 7 bases fit TRBD1. This CDR3 is 14 amino acids long. CDR1 and CDR2 (germline): SNHLY, FYNNEI. Trimming cost V 7 bases and J 2 bases; bases outside gene matches: 8.